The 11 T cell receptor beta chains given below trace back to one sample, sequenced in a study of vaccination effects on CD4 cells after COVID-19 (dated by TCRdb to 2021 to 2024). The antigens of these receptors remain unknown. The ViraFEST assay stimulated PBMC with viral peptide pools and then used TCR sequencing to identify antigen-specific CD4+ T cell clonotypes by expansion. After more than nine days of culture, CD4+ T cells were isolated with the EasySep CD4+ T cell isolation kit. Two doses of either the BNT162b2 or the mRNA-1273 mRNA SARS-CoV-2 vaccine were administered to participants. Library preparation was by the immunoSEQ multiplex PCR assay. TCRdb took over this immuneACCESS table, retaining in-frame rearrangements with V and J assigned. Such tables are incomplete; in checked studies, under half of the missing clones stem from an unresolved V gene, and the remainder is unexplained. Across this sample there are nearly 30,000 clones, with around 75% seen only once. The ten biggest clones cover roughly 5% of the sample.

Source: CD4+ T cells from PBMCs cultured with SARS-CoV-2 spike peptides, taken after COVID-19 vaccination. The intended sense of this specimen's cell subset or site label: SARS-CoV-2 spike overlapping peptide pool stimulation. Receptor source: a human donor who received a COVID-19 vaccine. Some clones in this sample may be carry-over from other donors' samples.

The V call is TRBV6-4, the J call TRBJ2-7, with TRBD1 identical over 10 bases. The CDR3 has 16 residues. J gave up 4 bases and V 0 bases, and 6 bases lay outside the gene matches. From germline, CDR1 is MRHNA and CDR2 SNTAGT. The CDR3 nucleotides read TGTGCCAGCAGTGACTCGGGTGGACAGGGGGTGTACGAGCAGTACGTC. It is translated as CASSDSGGQGVYEQYV.

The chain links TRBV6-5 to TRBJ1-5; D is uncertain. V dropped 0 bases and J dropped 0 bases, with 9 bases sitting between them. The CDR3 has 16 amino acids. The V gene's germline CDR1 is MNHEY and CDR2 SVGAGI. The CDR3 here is CASSYSGPNSNQPQHF. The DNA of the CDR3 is TGTGCCAGCAGTTACTCTGGACCAAATAGCAATCAGCCCCAGCATTTT.

The CDR3 loop reads CASSLASPDTQYF. In DNA form, the CDR3 reads TGCGCCAGCAGCTTGGCCAGCCCAGATACGCAGTATTTT. The chain recombines TRBV5-1 with TRBJ2-3; D not resolved. The CDR3 consists of 13 residues. The V gene lost 0 bases and the J gene lost 4 bases, with 6 bases spanning the gap. The germline gives CDR1 SGHRS, CDR2 YFSETQ.

The CDR3 here is CASSFSGGANNEQFF. CDR3 in DNA: TGCGCCAGCAGTTTTAGCGGGGGGGCCAACAATGAGCAGTTCTTC. The chain uses TRBV5-1 and TRBJ2-1; 11 nucleotides match TRBD2. V lost 5 bases, J lost 5 bases, and 6 bases stayed unmatched. The CDR3 loop spans 15 amino acids. Germline assignment: CDR1 SGHRS and CDR2 YFSETQ.

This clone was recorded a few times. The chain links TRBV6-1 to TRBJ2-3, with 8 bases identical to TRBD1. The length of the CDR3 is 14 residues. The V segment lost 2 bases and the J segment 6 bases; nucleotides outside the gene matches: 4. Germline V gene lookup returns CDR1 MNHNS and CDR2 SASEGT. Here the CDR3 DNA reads TGTGCCAGCAGTGAAAGGACAGGGAAGGATACGCAGTATTTT. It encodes CASSERTGKDTQYF.

CDR3 nucleotides: TGCGCCAGCAGCCTGGGGACAGGGGAAGAGACCCAGTACTTC. Residues: CASSLGTGEETQYF. This chain uses TRBV5-1 with TRBJ2-5; TRBD1 matches at 10 bases. Germline V gives CDR1 SGHRS, CDR2 YFSETQ. The V segment lost 4 bases and the J segment 3 bases; nucleotides outside the gene matches: 3. The CDR3 extends over 14 amino acids.

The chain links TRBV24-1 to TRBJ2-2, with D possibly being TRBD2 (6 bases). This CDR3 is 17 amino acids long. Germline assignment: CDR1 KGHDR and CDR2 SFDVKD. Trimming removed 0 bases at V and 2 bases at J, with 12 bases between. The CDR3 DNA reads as TGTGCCACCAGTGATTTGGGAGGGGCGGGAAACACCGGGGAGCTGTTTTTT. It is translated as CATSDLGGAGNTGELFF.

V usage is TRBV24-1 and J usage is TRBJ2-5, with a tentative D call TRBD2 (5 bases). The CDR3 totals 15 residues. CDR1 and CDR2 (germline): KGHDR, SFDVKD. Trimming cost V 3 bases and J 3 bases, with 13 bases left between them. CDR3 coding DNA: TGTGCCACCAGTGATCCCCGGAGGCCAAAAGAGACCCAGTACTTC. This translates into CATSDPRRPKETQYF.

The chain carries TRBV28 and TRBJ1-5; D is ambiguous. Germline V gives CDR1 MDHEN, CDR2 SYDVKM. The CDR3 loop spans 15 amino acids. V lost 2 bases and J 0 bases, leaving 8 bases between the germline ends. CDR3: CASSLVGFSNQPQHF. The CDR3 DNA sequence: TGTGCCAGCAGTTTAGTAGGGTTTAGCAATCAGCCCCAGCATTTT.

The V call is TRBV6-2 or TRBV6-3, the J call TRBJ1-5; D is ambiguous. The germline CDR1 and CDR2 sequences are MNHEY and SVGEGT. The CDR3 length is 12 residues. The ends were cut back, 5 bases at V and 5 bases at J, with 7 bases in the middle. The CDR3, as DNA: TGTGCCAGCAGTCGCCTCGATCAGCCCCAGCATTTT. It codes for CASSRLDQPQHF.

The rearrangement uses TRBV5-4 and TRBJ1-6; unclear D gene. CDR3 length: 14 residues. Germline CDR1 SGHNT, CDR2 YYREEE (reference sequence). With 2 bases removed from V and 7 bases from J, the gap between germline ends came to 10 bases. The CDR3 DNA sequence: TGTGCCAGCAGCTTAAAGGGTTACAATTCACCCCTCCACTTT. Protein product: CASSLKGYNSPLHF.